This TCR beta chain derives from a study of post-analysis software for immune sequencing data. Findings and caveats of the study: The F measure placed samples prepared in the same batch into strongly shared clusters. When patients were compared with controls, about five TRBV segments were more frequent, TRBV5-6, TRBV5-1 and TRBV20-1 among them.

Concerning this clonotype: Its specificity is unknown.

Unique molecular identifiers featured in each of the TCR beta cDNA libraries. T cells numbering roughly 0.85 to 10 million gave rise to 450,000 to 550,000 cDNA molecules. A single record per CDR3 protein comes from TCRdb applying MiXCR to the PCR reads. The data hold roughly 800,000 distinct CDR3 sequences, with about 57% observed a single time. V lost 5 bases to trimming and J lost 5 bases, with 24 bases between them. This CDR3 is 17 amino acids long. Germline V CDR1 and CDR2: SGHVS, FNYEAQ. The rearrangement joins TRBV7-6 to TRBJ2-5, with a tentative D call TRBD2 (6 bases). Sequences were obtained from blood. The source of this sequence is a girl between 5 and 17 years old with multiple sclerosis. DNA of the CDR3: TGTGCCAGCAGCCGTGCTGGCGGGACGATCACCTTTGAGACCCAGTACTTC. This sequence encodes CASSRAGGTITFETQYF.